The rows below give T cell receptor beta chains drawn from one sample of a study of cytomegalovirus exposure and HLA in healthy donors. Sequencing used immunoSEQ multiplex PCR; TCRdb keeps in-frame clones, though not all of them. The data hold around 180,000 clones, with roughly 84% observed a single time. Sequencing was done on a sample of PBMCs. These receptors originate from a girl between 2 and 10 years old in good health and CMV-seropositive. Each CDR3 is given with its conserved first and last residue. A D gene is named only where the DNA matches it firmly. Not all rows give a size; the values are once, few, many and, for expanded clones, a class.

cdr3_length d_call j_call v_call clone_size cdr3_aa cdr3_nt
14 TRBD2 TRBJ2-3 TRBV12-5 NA CASTASGRTDTQYF TGTGCTAGTACTGCTAGCGGGAGGACAGATACGCAGTATTTT
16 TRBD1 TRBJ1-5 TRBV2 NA CASSGTGDYGNQPQHF TGTGCCAGCAGCGGGACAGGGGATTATGGCAATCAGCCCCAGCATTTT
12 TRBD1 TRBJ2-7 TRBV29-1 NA CSARDSSYEQYF TGCAGCGCCCGGGACAGTTCCTACGAGCAGTACTTC
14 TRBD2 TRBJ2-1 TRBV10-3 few CAITGTSGYNEQFF TGTGCCATCACTGGGACTAGCGGTTACAATGAGCAGTTCTTC
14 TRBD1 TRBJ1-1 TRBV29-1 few CSVGGTTGVTEAFF TGCAGCGTTGGGGGGACAACAGGGGTCACTGAAGCTTTCTTT
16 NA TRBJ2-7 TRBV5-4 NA CASSLAGSGKTYEQYF TGTGCCAGCAGCTTGGCCGGGAGCGGCAAAACCTACGAGCAGTACTTC
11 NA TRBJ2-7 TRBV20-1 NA CSARQGSGQYF TGCAGTGCTAGACAGGGGAGCGGGCAGTACTTC
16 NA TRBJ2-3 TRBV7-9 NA CASSGGGDRDTDTQYF TGTGCCAGCAGCGGAGGGGGTGACAGGGACACAGATACGCAGTATTTT
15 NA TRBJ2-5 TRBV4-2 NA CASSQGGESQETQYF TGTGCCAGCAGCCAGGGCGGGGAAAGTCAAGAGACCCAGTACTTC
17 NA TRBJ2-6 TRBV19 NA CASSIYRGRAGANVLTF TGTGCCAGTAGTATTTACCGGGGAAGGGCTGGGGCCAACGTCCTGACTTTC
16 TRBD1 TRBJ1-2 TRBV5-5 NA CASSAGTAYIFYGYTF TGTGCCAGCAGCGCCGGGACAGCTTACATCTTCTATGGCTACACCTTC
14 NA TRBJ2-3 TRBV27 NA CASSPGHLVGTQYF TGTGCCAGCAGTCCGGGACACCTCGTAGGTACGCAGTATTTT
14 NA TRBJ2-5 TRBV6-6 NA CASGDPQGGETQYF TGTGCCAGCGGTGACCCGCAGGGTGGAGAGACCCAGTACTTC
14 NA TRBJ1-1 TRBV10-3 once CAIRLTAQDTEAFF TGTGCCATCAGGTTGACAGCACAAGACACTGAAGCTTTCTTT
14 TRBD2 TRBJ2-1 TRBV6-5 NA CASRPSGAYNEQFF TGTGCCAGCAGGCCTAGCGGGGCCTACAATGAGCAGTTCTTC
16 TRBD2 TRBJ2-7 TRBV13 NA CASSNARWGGSYEQYF TGTGCCAGCAGCAACGCGAGGTGGGGGGGTTCCTACGAGCAGTACTTC
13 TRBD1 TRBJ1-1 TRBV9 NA CASSVAGTGEAFF TGTGCCAGCAGCGTAGCCGGGACAGGGGAAGCTTTCTTT
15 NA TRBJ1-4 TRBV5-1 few CASSFLGAGNEKLFF TGCGCCAGCAGCTTTCTGGGGGCGGGCAATGAAAAACTGTTTTTT
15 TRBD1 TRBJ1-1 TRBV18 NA CASSSNRGKDTEAFF TGTGCCAGCTCATCAAACAGGGGGAAGGACACTGAAGCTTTCTTT
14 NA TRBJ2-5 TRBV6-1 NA CASSKMDSQETQYF TGTGCCAGCAGTAAGATGGACTCCCAAGAGACCCAGTACTTC
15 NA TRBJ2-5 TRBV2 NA CASSVPSFGQETQYF TGTGCCAGCAGTGTTCCTAGCTTCGGTCAAGAGACCCAGTACTTC
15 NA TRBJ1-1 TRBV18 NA CASSRLRDKNTEAFF TGTGCCAGCTCACGCCTTCGGGACAAGAACACTGAAGCTTTCTTT
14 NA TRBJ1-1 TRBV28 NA CASSYEQGNTEAFF TGTGCCAGCAGTTATGAACAGGGGAACACTGAAGCTTTCTTT
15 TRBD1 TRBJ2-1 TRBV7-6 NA CASSLNGQEYNEQFF TGTGCCAGCAGCTTAAATGGACAGGAGTACAATGAGCAGTTCTTC
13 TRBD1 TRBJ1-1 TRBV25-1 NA CASSVYRGAEAFF TGTGCCAGCAGTGTCTACAGGGGTGCGGAAGCTTTCTTT
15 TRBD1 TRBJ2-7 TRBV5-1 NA CASSPGTVLFYEQYF TGCGCCAGCAGCCCGGGGACAGTCCTCTTCTACGAGCAGTACTTC
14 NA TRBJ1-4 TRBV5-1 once CASSFGGVNEKLFF TGCGCCAGCAGCTTCGGGGGGGTTAATGAAAAACTGTTTTTT
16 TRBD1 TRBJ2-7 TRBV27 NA CASSKGPWDRAHEQYF TGTGCCAGCAGTAAGGGGCCCTGGGACAGGGCCCACGAGCAGTACTTC
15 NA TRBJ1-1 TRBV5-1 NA CASSSGNRAGTEAFF TGCGCCAGCAGCTCCGGGAACAGGGCTGGGACTGAAGCTTTCTTT
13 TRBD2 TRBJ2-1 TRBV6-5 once CASSSGSYNEQFF TGTGCCAGCTCTAGCGGCTCCTACAATGAGCAGTTCTTC
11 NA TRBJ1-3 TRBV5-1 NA CASTWAYTIYF TGCGCCAGCACCTGGGCATACACCATATATTTT
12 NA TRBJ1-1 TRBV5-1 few CASSPGNTEAFF TGCGCCAGCAGCCCGGGGAACACTGAAGCTTTCTTT
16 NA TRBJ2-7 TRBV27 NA CASSLTPGQNAYEQYF TGTGCCAGCAGTTTGACGCCAGGACAAAATGCCTACGAGCAGTACTTC
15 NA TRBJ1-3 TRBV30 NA CAWSVPGLSGNTIYF TGTGCCTGGAGTGTACCCGGTCTCTCTGGAAACACCATATATTTT
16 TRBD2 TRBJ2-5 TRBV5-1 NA CASSLALAGVWETQYF TGCGCCAGCAGCTTGGCACTAGCGGGAGTGTGGGAGACCCAGTACTTC
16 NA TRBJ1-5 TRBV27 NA CASSLYTPYSNQPQHF TGTGCCAGCAGTTTATATACACCGTATAGCAATCAGCCCCAGCATTTT
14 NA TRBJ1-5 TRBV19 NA CASNDRTGNQPQHF TGTGCCAGTAATGACAGGACGGGCAATCAGCCCCAGCATTTT
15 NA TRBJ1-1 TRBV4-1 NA CASSALGGSGTEAFF TGCGCCAGCAGTGCCCTCGGGGGATCTGGCACTGAAGCTTTCTTT
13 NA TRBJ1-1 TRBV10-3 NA CAISVDRGTEAFF TGTGCCATCAGTGTAGACCGAGGGACTGAAGCTTTCTTT
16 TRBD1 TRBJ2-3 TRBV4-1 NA CASSPTFRDRGCTQYF TGCGCCAGCAGCCCTACGTTCCGGGACAGGGGGTGTACGCAGTATTTT
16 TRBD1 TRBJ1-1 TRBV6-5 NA CASSYSISPGGTEAFF TGTGCCAGCAGTTACTCGATCTCCCCAGGGGGCACTGAAGCTTTCTTT
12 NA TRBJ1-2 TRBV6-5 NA CASSSTGFGYTF TGTGCCAGCAGTTCCACAGGGTTCGGCTACACCTTC